This entry describes one T cell receptor beta chain. The antigen remains undetermined. The sample comes from a study of T cells expressing NK-cell markers. Background on the study: CD3+CD56+NKG2C+, CD3+CD56+NKG2C- and CD3+CD56-NKG2C+ T cells, once sorted, supplied the TCR beta repertoires. There were seven HCMV-seropositive donors and one seronegative donor among the eight sequenced.

General study points: Among CD8+ T cells from five or six donors, dominant NKG2C+ clonotypes accounted for 1.0-7.0%.

TCRdb re-called the 5' RACE reads and gives one entry per CDR3 protein, without DNA. The sample totals 150,000 to 180,000 distinct CDR3 sequences. CDR3 length: 16 amino acids. CDR1 is MNHEY, CDR2 SVGEGT, per germline. Sequencing used blood T cells: a sorted CD56 or NKG2C T cell subset, CD4+ or CD8+ T cells, or bulk PBMC T cells (not recorded which). The origin of this receptor is a woman between 45 and 65 years old in good health. The J gene is TRBJ2-1, the V gene TRBV6-2 or TRBV6-3; TCRdb indicates TRBD2, and absent DNA this call remains unverified. The CDR3 sequence: CASSYLAGSSYNEQFF.